The 31 T cell receptor beta chains below all came from one sample that was sequenced in a study of breast tumors, draining lymph nodes, adjacent tissues. One entry per CDR3 protein results from TCRdb running MiXCR on the multiplex PCR reads. The sample yields fewer than 200,000 distinct CDR3 sequences, roughly 30% seen once. Breast cancer patients provided tissue from their axillary draining lymph nodes. Sequencing used axillary lymph node tissue. Receptors were obtained from a female donor with breast cancer. Some clones in this sample may be carry-over from other donors' samples.

This clonotype was counted only a few times. The rearrangement uses TRBV27 and TRBJ2-7; D might be TRBD1 or TRBD2, each matching 6 bases. The CDR3 covers 17 residues. With 5 bases removed from V and 5 bases from J, the gap between germline ends came to 25 bases. Germline CDR1 is MNHEY and CDR2 is SMNVEV (reference sequence). The CDR3 loop is CASSLRRGTQRIHEQYF. The CDR3 region has the DNA TGTGCCAGCAGTCTCCGACGCGGGACACAGAGAATCCACGAGCAGTACTTC.

The sample holds many counts of this clonotype. The J gene is TRBJ2-1, the V gene TRBV7-3; 13 bases agree with TRBD2. This CDR3 is built from 16 residues. Germline-derived CDR1 and CDR2 are SGHTA and FQGTGA. V was clipped by 3 bases and J by 7 bases; unmatched bases: 6. The CDR3 sequence: CASSFVPGLAGNEQFF. DNA for the CDR3: TGTGCCAGCAGCTTCGTCCCGGGACTAGCGGGGAATGAGCAGTTCTTC.

This clonotype has a count of ten or more. This sequence joins TRBV4-1 and TRBJ2-3, with 7 positions matching TRBD2. The CDR3 consists of 17 residues. CDR1 MGHRA and CDR2 YSYEKL come from the germline V gene. The junction had 10 bases not matched to a gene; V was cut back by 0 bases and J by 4 bases. DNA of the CDR3: TGCGCCAGCAGCCAAGACCCCGGGACTATAAGACCAGATACGCAGTATTTT. Amino acid sequence: CASSQDPGTIRPDTQYF.

About this clonotype: One end of the junction fails to match germline, which may point to a read error. The chain couples TRBV29-1 to TRBJ2-1, with 8 bases that match TRBD2. The CDR3 spans 14 residues. Germline V gives CDR1 SQVTM, CDR2 ANQGSEA. The CDR3 nucleotides are TGCGGCGTTGCGGCGGGGGGAAGCATGGATGAGCAGTTCTTC. This translates into CGVAAGGSMDEQFF.

CDR3 bases: TGTGCCAGCAGCACCGGGACAGGGGGCACAGATACGCAGTATTTT. As protein: CASSTGTGGTDTQYF. The V call is TRBV9, the J call TRBJ2-3, with TRBD1 matching over 10 bases. Germline V CDR1 and CDR2: SGDLS, YYNGEE. V lost 4 bases to trimming and J lost 1 base; unmatched junction nucleotides: 3. The CDR3 totals 15 residues.

With respect to this clonotype: This clone may be a read error of a much larger clone one base away. The rearrangement links TRBV2 to TRBJ2-2; TRBD1 matches 7 bases. Germline CDR1 is SNHLY and CDR2 is FYNNEI. Trimming removed 7 bases from V and 8 bases from J; junction bases left unmatched: 13. The CDR3 extends over 15 amino acids. The chain's CDR3 is CASNRQGTSGGELFF. DNA of the CDR3: TGTGCCAGCAACCGACAGGGTACTAGTGGGGGGGAGCTGTTTTTT.

This clonotype has ten or more counts. This chain links TRBV11-2 with TRBJ2-5, with D perhaps matching TRBD2 (6 bases). Trimming shortened V by 1 base and J by 4 bases, and 13 bases separated the two germline ends. Germline V gene data show CDR1 as SGHAT and CDR2 as FQNNGV. The CDR3 length is 15 residues. The CDR3 reads CASSLVGDLLETQYF. The DNA of the CDR3 is TGTGCCAGCAGCTTAGTTGGGGACTTGTTAGAGACCCAGTACTTC.

Ten or more counts support this clonotype. The rearrangement uses TRBV12-3 or TRBV12-4 and TRBJ2-3, with 8 bases matching TRBD1. V lost 4 bases and J lost 2; bases outside the gene matches: 17. CDR3 length: 19 amino acids. The CDR3 is CASSSPPGWTGSLTDTQYF. CDR3 nucleotides: TGTGCCAGCAGTTCCCCCCCTGGCTGGACAGGGAGCCTCACAGATACGCAGTATTTT.

This clonotype has ten or more counts. The chain is built from TRBV4-1 and TRBJ2-7; D may match TRBD1 or TRBD2 (5 bases each). Germline-derived CDR1 and CDR2 are MGHRA and YSYEKL. V was trimmed by 0 bases and J by 2 bases, leaving 11 bases between them. The CDR3 extends over 15 amino acids. CDR3 nucleotides: TGCGCCAGCAGCCAAGATTTTCCGGGGCCCTACGAGCAGTACTTC. Its protein product is CASSQDFPGPYEQYF.

Details on this clonotype: A much larger clone lies one base from this, so it may be a read error. The J gene is TRBJ2-7, the V gene TRBV12-3 or TRBV12-4; D unresolved. Trimming stripped 3 bases from V and 2 bases from J, with 11 bases between. There are 14 residues in the CDR3. CDR3 DNA: TGTGCCAGCAGTTTCGCTGGGATTACCTACGAGCAGTACTTC. Protein product: CASSFAGITYEQYF.

The rearrangement joins TRBV6-5 to TRBJ2-2; D gene ambiguous. V shed 6 bases and J shed 3 bases, with 5 bases lying between them. There are 12 residues in the CDR3. Germline loops: CDR1 MNHEY, CDR2 SVGAGI. The CDR3 DNA is TGTGCCAGCAGGCCGGACACCGGGGAGCTGTTTTTT. Translation gives CASRPDTGELFF.

As to this clonotype: The conserved phenylalanine or tryptophan is not found at the CDR3 terminus, so this likely reflects a read error. The V call is TRBV12-3 or TRBV12-4, the J call TRBJ2-7; D tentatively fits TRBD1 or TRBD2 (6 bases each). The CDR3 consists of 14 residues. Trimming took 6 bases from V and 3 from J, leaving 15 bases between them. The chain's CDR3 is CASRPGGGGYEQYL. CDR3 in DNA: TGTGCCAGCAGGCCCGGCGGAGGGGGCTACGAGCAGTACCTC.

The rearrangement links TRBV9 to TRBJ2-3, with 8 bases matching TRBD2. The CDR3 is 17 amino acids. Germline lookup yields CDR1 SGDLS and CDR2 YYNGEE. After removal of 4 bases from V and 2 bases from J, the junction contained 12 bases not matched to a gene. The CDR3 loop is CASSPRGLAGSTDTQYF. CDR3 nucleotide sequence: TGTGCCAGCAGCCCGAGGGGCCTAGCGGGTTCCACAGATACGCAGTATTTT.

Of note for this clonotype: A read error may produce the germline difference seen at one junction end. The CDR3 region is CASSFVHRADGF. CDR3 in DNA: TGTGCCAGCAGCTTTGTTCATAGAGCCGATGGGTTC. This chain uses TRBV6-5 with TRBJ2-7; D gene unclear. Germline V gene data show CDR1 as MNHEY and CDR2 as SVGAGI. The CDR3 runs to 12 residues.

This clonotype came up a few times. This may arise from a read error, as a much more abundant clone is one base away. The V gene is TRBV6-5, the J gene TRBJ2-3; D uncertain. V was clipped by 6 bases and J by 6 bases, with 16 bases between them. The CDR3 totals 14 residues. Germline CDR1 and CDR2: MNHEY and SVGAGI. The CDR3 protein is CASSPLVEYDTQYF. The DNA of the CDR3 is TGTGCCAGCAGCCCCTTGGTAGAGTACGATACGCAGTATTTT.

This clonotype was seen ten or more times. This could be a read error, since a much larger clone is one nucleotide away. The chain links TRBV11-3 to TRBJ2-1, with 8 nucleotides matching TRBD2. Per the germline V gene, CDR1 is SGHNT and CDR2 is YENEEA. J lost 4 bases, V lost 5 bases, and 7 bases had no gene match. The CDR3 sequence is 15 residues long. CDR3 sequence: CASSIPGGAYNEQFF. CDR3 DNA: TGTGCCAGCAGCATCCCCGGGGGGGCTTACAATGAGCAGTTCTTC.

There are many counts of this clonotype. V and J are TRBV11-3 and TRBJ1-6, with D maybe TRBD1 (6 bases). The CDR3 has 15 amino acids. Germline loops: CDR1 SGHNT, CDR2 YENEEA. Trimming took 1 base from V and 6 from J, leaving 10 bases between them. Here the CDR3 DNA reads TGTGCCAGCAGCTTAGGAGGGACATCTAATTCACCCCTCCACTTT. Protein: CASSLGGTSNSPLHF.

This clonotype has ten or more counts. This chain connects TRBV2 to TRBJ2-5, with 9 bases that match TRBD1. CDR1 is SNHLY, CDR2 FYNNEI, per germline. Trimming at V came to 3 bases and at J to 7 bases, leaving 6 bases not matched to a gene. The CDR3 spans 14 residues. DNA of the CDR3: TGTGCCAGCAGTGAGGGGGACAGGGTTGGGACCCAGTACTTC. It encodes CASSEGDRVGTQYF. Drawing the rest from reference TRBV2 and TRBJ2-5, the complete variable domain is EPEVTQTPSHQVTQMGQEVILRCVPISNHLYFYWYRQILGQKVEFLVSFYNNEISEKSEIFDDQFSVERPDGSNFTLKIRSTKLEDSAMYFCASSEGDRVGTQYFGPGTRLLVL.

The chain is built from TRBV10-3 and TRBJ1-6, with unresolved D. Germline-derived CDR1 and CDR2 are ENHRY and SYGVKD. The CDR3 is made up of 13 amino acids. The V end was cut by 4 bases, the J end by 1 base, with 2 bases between. CDR3 sequence (DNA): TGTGCCATCAGTGGATCCTATAATTCACCCCTCCACTTT. Translated, it gives CAISGSYNSPLHF.

For this clonotype: This could be a read error, since a much larger clone is one nucleotide away. It is likely a read error, because the conserved phenylalanine at the end of the CDR3 is missing. The chain employs TRBV12-3 or TRBV12-4 and TRBJ2-7; 10 bases map to TRBD1. The CDR3 has 14 residues. Trimming cost V 5 bases and J 2 bases; bases outside gene matches: 3. The CDR3 DNA follows: TGTGCCAGCAGTGGGACAGGGGATACCTACGAGCAGTACTGC. Translation: CASSGTGDTYEQYC.

This clonotype has ten or more counts. This chain connects TRBV7-9 to TRBJ2-3; 9 bases are a match to TRBD2. Trimming removed 5 bases from V and 8 bases from J; junction bases left unmatched: 20. The CDR3 is 18 amino acids. Germline CDR1 reads SEHNR; CDR2 reads FQNEAQ (reference sequence). Written as DNA, the CDR3 is TGTGCCAGCAGCATCCCCCCCCCCGGCGGGGGGGCTGGGGGTACGCAGTATTTT. Its translation is CASSIPPPGGGAGGTQYF. Using reference TRBV7-9 and TRBJ2-3 for the parts outside the CDR3, the full variable domain is DTGVSQNPRHKITKRGQNVTFRCDPISEHNRLYWYRQTLGQGPEFLTYFQNEAQLEKSRLLSDRFSAERPKGSFSTLEIQRTEQGDSAMYLCASSIPPPGGGAGGTQYFGPGTRLTVL.

Concerning this clonotype itself: A much more abundant neighbour one base away suggests this may be a read error. The chain recombines TRBV7-2 with TRBJ2-3; D perhaps matches TRBD2 (5 bases). The CDR3 spans 13 residues. The germline V gene encodes CDR1 SGHTA and CDR2 FQGNSA. CDR3 nucleotide sequence: TGTGCCAGCAGCCAAGATGAAGGAGGTCCGTGTCATTTT. This translates into CASSQDEGGPCHF. Full variable domain (missing parts from reference TRBV7-2 and TRBJ2-3): GAGVSQSPSNKVTEKGKDVELRCDPISGHTALYWYRQSLGQGLEFLIYFQGNSAPDKSGLPSDRFSAERTGGSVSTLTIQRTQQEDSAVYLCASSQDEGGPCHFGPGTRLTVL.

This clonotype was recorded at least ten times. The rearrangement joins TRBV2 to TRBJ2-5; D might be TRBD2 (5 bases). The CDR3 totals 14 residues. Per the germline V gene, CDR1 is SNHLY and CDR2 is FYNNEI. V gave up 8 bases and J gave up 1 base, with 14 bases separating them. CDR3 in amino acids: CASPRRAAQETQYF. The CDR3 DNA sequence: TGTGCCAGCCCCCGGCGAGCGGCCCAAGAGACCCAGTACTTC.

This clonotype was found many times. A junction end diverges from the germline sequence, so it may reflect a read error. The chain links TRBV7-6 to TRBJ2-1; D is perhaps TRBD2 (6 bases). The CDR3 runs to 16 residues. Germline loops: CDR1 SGHVS, CDR2 FNYEAQ. In nucleotides, the CDR3 is TGTGCCAGCAGCTTAGGTTTCTGGGACTCCAACAATGAGCAGTTCTTC. Its translation is CASSLGFWDSNNEQFF.

This clonotype was seen a few times. A much larger clone lies one base from this, so it may be a read error. The CDR3 spells CSAPRGPSSSNEQFF. In DNA, the CDR3 is TGCAGTGCTCCGCGGGGGCCGAGCTCCTCCAATGAGCAGTTCTTC. The rearrangement joins TRBV20-1 to TRBJ2-1; D is possibly TRBD2 (7 bases). CDR3 length: 15 amino acids. Germline V gene lookup returns CDR1 DFQATT and CDR2 SNEGSKA (reference sequence).

This clonotype showed up many times. V gene TRBV5-8 combines with J gene TRBJ2-7; D tentatively fits TRBD1 or TRBD2 (5 bases each). The ends were cut back, 0 bases at V and 0 bases at J, with 13 bases in the middle. CDR3 length equals 16 residues. Germline V CDR1 and CDR2: SGHTS, YDEGEE. The CDR3 sequence is CASSLVVGTSSYEQYF. DNA of the CDR3: TGTGCCAGCAGCTTGGTGGTCGGGACGAGCTCCTACGAGCAGTACTTC.

The table lists this clonotype with many counts. This rearrangement joins TRBV6-5 to TRBJ1-4; D is unresolved. Trimming shortened V by 4 bases and J by 5 bases, and 8 bases separated the two germline ends. This CDR3 comprises 13 residues. The V gene's germline CDR1 is MNHEY and CDR2 SVGAGI. CDR3 residues: CASSSRANEKLFF. In DNA form, the CDR3 reads TGTGCCAGCAGTTCCCGGGCGAATGAAAAACTGTTTTTT.

This clonotype was seen ten or more times. The chain's CDR3 is CAGGSPRAGNTIYF. CDR3 coding DNA: TGTGCCGGGGGGAGTCCTAGAGCCGGAAACACCATATATTTT. J is TRBJ1-3 and V is TRBV12-3 or TRBV12-4; D is possibly TRBD1 (5 bases). The CDR3 is 14 residues long. V lost 11 bases, J lost 4 bases, and 18 bases lay in between.

The rearrangement uses TRBV14 and TRBJ1-4; no clear D gene. The CDR3 runs to 16 residues. In germline, CDR1 is SGHDN, CDR2 FVKESK. Trimming shortened V by 4 bases and J by 9 bases, and 21 bases separated the two germline ends. As DNA, the CDR3 is TGTGCCAGCAGCCCCCCCGAGGTGGGGAGGAGGAAAAAACTGTTTTTT. It is translated as CASSPPEVGRRKKLFF.

In this sample, this clonotype turned up a few times. This sequence joins TRBV25-1 and TRBJ2-3, with 8 bases matching TRBD2. V lost 8 bases and J lost 5; bases outside the gene matches: 30. CDR1 and CDR2 (germline): MGHDK, SYGVNS. The CDR3 length is 21 residues. The CDR3 sequence: CASSPIGLASGGLANLDTQYF. The CDR3 bases are TGTGCCAGCTCACCTATCGGACTAGCTTCGGGCGGCCTAGCTAACCTAGATACGCAGTATTTT.

Many counts were recorded for this clonotype. The chain carries TRBV27 and TRBJ1-5; maybe TRBD1 (6 bases). V gave up 4 bases and J gave up 6 bases, with 16 bases separating them. Germline CDR1 is MNHEY and CDR2 is SMNVEV (reference sequence). The CDR3 extends over 15 amino acids. The CDR3 DNA reads TGTGCCAGCAGTTCACTCTCAGGGGAGGGTCAGCCCCAGCATTTT. The encoded protein is CASSSLSGEGQPQHF.